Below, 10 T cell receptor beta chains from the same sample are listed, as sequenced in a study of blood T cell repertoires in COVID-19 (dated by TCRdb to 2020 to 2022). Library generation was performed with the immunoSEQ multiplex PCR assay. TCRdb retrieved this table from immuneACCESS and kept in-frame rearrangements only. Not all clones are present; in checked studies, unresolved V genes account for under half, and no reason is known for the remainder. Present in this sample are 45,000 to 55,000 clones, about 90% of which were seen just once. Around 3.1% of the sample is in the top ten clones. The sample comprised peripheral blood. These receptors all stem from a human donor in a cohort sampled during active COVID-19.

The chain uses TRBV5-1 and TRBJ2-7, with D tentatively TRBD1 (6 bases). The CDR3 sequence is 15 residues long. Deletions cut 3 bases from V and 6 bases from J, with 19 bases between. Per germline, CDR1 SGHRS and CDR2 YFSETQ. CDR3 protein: CASSSQGPPAFEQYF. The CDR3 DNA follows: TGCGCCAGCAGCTCCCAGGGGCCCCCGGCTTTCGAGCAGTACTTC.

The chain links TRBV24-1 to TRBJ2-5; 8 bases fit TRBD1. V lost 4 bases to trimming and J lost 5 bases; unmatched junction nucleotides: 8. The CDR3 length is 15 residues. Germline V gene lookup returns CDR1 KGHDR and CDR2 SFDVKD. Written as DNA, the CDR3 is TGTGCCACCAGTGAGGGTGGACAGGGCGGTGAGACCCAGTACTTC. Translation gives CATSEGGQGGETQYF.

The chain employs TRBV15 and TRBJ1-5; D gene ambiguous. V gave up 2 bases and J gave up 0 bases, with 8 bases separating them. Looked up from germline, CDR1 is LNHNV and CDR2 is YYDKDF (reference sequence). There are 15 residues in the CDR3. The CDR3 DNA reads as TGTGCCACCAGCAGACCCCCTGTTAGCAATCAGCCCCAGCATTTT. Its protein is CATSRPPVSNQPQHF.

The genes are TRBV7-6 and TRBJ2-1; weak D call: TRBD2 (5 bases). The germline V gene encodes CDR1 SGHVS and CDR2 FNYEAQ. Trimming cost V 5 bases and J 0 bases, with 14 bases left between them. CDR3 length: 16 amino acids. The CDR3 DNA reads TGTGCCAGCAGCATCGAAGCGGCAAGCTCCTACAATGAGCAGTTCTTC. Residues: CASSIEAASSYNEQFF. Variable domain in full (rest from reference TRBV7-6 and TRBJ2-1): GAGVSQSPRYKVTKRGQDVALRCDPISGHVSLYWYRQALGQGPEFLTYFNYEAQQDKSGLPNDRFSAERPEGSISTLTIQRTEQRDSAMYRCASSIEAASSYNEQFFGPGTRLTVL.

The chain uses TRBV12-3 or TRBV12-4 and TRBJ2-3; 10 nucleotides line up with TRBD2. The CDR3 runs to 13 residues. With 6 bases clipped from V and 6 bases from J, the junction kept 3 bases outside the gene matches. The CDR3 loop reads CASSPTSGDTQYF. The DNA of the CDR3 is TGTGCCAGCAGCCCGACTAGCGGGGATACGCAGTATTTT.

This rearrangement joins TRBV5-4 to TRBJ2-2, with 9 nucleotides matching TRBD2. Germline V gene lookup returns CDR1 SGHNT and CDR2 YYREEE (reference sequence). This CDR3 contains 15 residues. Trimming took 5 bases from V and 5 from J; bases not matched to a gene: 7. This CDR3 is CASRASSGITGELFF. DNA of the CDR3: TGTGCCAGCAGGGCCTCTAGCGGGATTACCGGGGAGCTGTTTTTT.

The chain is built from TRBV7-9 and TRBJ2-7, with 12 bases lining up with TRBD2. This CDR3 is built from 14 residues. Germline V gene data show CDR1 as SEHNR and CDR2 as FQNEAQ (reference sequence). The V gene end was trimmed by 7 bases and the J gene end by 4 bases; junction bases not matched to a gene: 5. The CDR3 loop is CASNLAGGPYEQYF. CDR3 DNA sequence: TGTGCCAGCAATCTAGCGGGAGGGCCTTACGAGCAGTACTTC.

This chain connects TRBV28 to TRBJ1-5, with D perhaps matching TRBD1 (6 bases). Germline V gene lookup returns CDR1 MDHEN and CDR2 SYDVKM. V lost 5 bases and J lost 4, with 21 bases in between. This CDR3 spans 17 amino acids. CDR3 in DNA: TGTGCCAGCAGTCCCGGCGTGGGGACACGGTTAAATCAGCCCCAGCATTTT. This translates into CASSPGVGTRLNQPQHF.

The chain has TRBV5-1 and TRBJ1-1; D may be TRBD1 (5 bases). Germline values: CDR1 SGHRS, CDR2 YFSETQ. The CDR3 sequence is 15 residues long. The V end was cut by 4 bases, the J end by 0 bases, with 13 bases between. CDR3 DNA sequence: TGCGCCAGCAGCCGAGAAGGACACTTGAACACTGAAGCTTTCTTT. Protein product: CASSREGHLNTEAFF.

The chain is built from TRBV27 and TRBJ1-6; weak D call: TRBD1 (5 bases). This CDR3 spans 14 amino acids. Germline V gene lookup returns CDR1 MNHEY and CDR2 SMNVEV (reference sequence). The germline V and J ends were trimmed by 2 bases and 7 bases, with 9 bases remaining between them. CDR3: CASSLVGVNSPLHF. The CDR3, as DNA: TGTGCCAGCAGTTTAGTAGGGGTAAATTCACCCCTCCACTTT.